This is a list of T cell receptor beta chains from one sample in a study of early T cells in non-severe SARS-CoV-2 infection. TCRdb passed the 5' RACE reads through MiXCR, listing each CDR3 protein once. The sample has around 71,000 distinct CDR3 sequences, about a tenth seen once. The input for sequencing was whole blood, taken at baseline. All receptors derive from an adult who was a healthcare worker with PCR-confirmed SARS-CoV-2 infection or an uninfected control (not recorded which). CDR3s include the opening cysteine and the closing phenylalanine or tryptophan. A D gene is named only where the DNA matches it firmly. Clone size is not always given. Where it is, it says once, few, many or a class for expanded clones.

J: TRBJ2-7; size: many; V: TRBV28; D: -; DNA: TGTGCCAGCTGCAGTGGGACGTTAGTCTACGAGCAGTACTTC; CDR3: CASCSGTLVYEQYF
J: TRBJ2-3; size: -; V: TRBV29-1; D: TRBD2; DNA: TGCAGCGTTGAAGAGGGACTAGGGTTTACAGATACGCAGTATTTT; CDR3: CSVEEGLGFTDTQYF
J: TRBJ2-7; size: -; V: TRBV6-5; D: -; DNA: TGTGCCAGCAGTGGGGTGGGGAGCGAGCAGTACTTC; CDR3: CASSGVGSEQYF
J: TRBJ2-5; size: many; V: TRBV3-1; D: -; DNA: TGTGCCAGCAGCGTGACTAGTAAGACCCAGTACTTC; CDR3: CASSVTSKTQYF
J: TRBJ2-3; size: many; V: TRBV29-1; D: TRBD2; DNA: TGCAGCGTGACTAGCCCTGAGGGTACGCAGTATTTT; CDR3: CSVTSPEGTQYF
J: TRBJ2-6; size: many; V: TRBV12-3/TRBV12-4; D: -; DNA: TGTGCCAGCACCCGACAGGTGGCGGTCTCTGGGGCCAACGTCCTGACTTTC; CDR3: CASTRQVAVSGANVLTF
J: TRBJ2-4; size: many; V: TRBV2; D: -; DNA: TGTGCCAGCAGTGAAGGGACAATACTGCGGGACATTCAGTACTTC; CDR3: CASSEGTILRDIQYF
J: TRBJ1-6; size: -; V: TRBV27; D: TRBD1; DNA: TGTGCCAGCAGTTCCACAGGGACAGGAGCGTACCTATCACCCCTCCACTTT; CDR3: CASSSTGTGAYLSPLHF
J: TRBJ2-3; size: many; V: TRBV12-3/TRBV12-4; D: TRBD2; DNA: TGTGCCAGCAGCCCTAGCGGGAGTTTAGCAGATACGCAGTATTTT; CDR3: CASSPSGSLADTQYF
J: TRBJ1-5; size: few; V: TRBV10-2; D: -; DNA: TGCGCCAGCAGTGTTTTCCGGGGGAATCAGCCCCAGCATTTT; CDR3: CASSVFRGNQPQHF
J: TRBJ1-1; size: many; V: TRBV9; D: TRBD1; DNA: TGTGCCAGCAGCATTGGGACAGACACTGAAGCTTTCTTT; CDR3: CASSIGTDTEAFF
J: TRBJ2-7; size: few; V: TRBV7-9; D: -; DNA: TGTGCCAGCAGCCACCCCCAATGGACAGAGCAAAGGCAGTACTTC; CDR3: CASSHPQWTEQRQYF
J: TRBJ2-1; size: -; V: TRBV11-2; D: TRBD2; DNA: TGTGCCAGCGGTCTCAGACTAGCAGCCAATGAGCAGTTCTTC; CDR3: CASGLRLAANEQFF
J: TRBJ2-2; size: -; V: TRBV2; D: -; DNA: TGTGCCAGCAGCCGTCCAGGACTGAACACCGGGGAGCTGTTTTTT; CDR3: CASSRPGLNTGELFF
J: TRBJ2-5; size: many; V: TRBV20-1; D: -; DNA: TGCAGTGCTAGTCGACAAGAGACCCAGTACTTC; CDR3: CSASRQETQYF
J: TRBJ2-1; size: many; V: TRBV7-3; D: -; DNA: TGTGCCAGCAGCTTTCACGAAGGGCATGAGCAGTTCTTC; CDR3: CASSFHEGHEQFF
J: TRBJ2-7; size: -; V: TRBV4-2; D: -; DNA: TGTGCCAGCAGCCAAGTGTGGGAACCGAGACATCCCCTCTACGAGCAGTACTTC; CDR3: CASSQVWEPRHPLYEQYF
J: TRBJ2-1; size: -; V: TRBV5-6; D: TRBD2; DNA: TGTGCCAGCAGCAGACTAGCTAATGAGCAGTTCTTC; CDR3: CASSRLANEQFF
J: TRBJ1-2; size: -; V: TRBV10-3; D: TRBD1; DNA: TGTGCCCCCTCCAGGGGGCGTAGTGGCTACACCTTC; CDR3: CAPSRGRSGYTF
J: TRBJ1-1; size: many; V: TRBV12-3/TRBV12-4; D: -; DNA: TGTGCCAGCAGTTTAGGGCCCCAGGGGACCCACACTGAAGCTTTCTTT; CDR3: CASSLGPQGTHTEAFF
J: TRBJ2-2; size: many; V: TRBV7-8; D: -; DNA: TGTGCCAGCAGCTTAGCTCTCCAGCGGAGCTACACCGGGGAGCTGTTTTTT; CDR3: CASSLALQRSYTGELFF
J: TRBJ2-6; size: -; V: TRBV6-2/TRBV6-3; D: -; DNA: TGTGCCAGCAGTTCCAGGACAGGGAGGGCTGGGGCCAACGTCCTGACTTTC; CDR3: CASSSRTGRAGANVLTF
J: TRBJ2-5; size: many; V: TRBV29-1; D: TRBD1; DNA: TGCAGCGTCGACAGGGCTTTTGACCAAGAGACCCAGTACTTC; CDR3: CSVDRAFDQETQYF
J: TRBJ2-5; size: many; V: TRBV7-9; D: TRBD2; DNA: TGTGCCAGCAGCTCTTTTAATCTGACTAGCGGGCTTTTCTGGGAGACCCAGTACTTC; CDR3: CASSSFNLTSGLFWETQYF
J: TRBJ1-1; size: few; V: TRBV7-2; D: -; DNA: TGTGCCAGCAGCTTAAATCCCCTGGGCACTGAAGCTTTCTTT; CDR3: CASSLNPLGTEAFF
J: TRBJ2-1; size: many; V: TRBV29-1; D: -; DNA: TGCAGCGTACGGGTCTCGGGAGCCTACAATGAGCAGTTCTTC; CDR3: CSVRVSGAYNEQFF
J: TRBJ1-2; size: few; V: TRBV7-9; D: -; DNA: TGTGCCAGCAGCTTAGCGGCAGCAAACTATGGCTACACCTTC; CDR3: CASSLAAANYGYTF
J: TRBJ2-4; size: many; V: TRBV4-3; D: TRBD2; DNA: TGCGCCAGCAGCCAAGATATTGGGCCCCGGGGACTAGCGGGAGGTGAGGCCAAAAACATTCAGTACTTC; CDR3: CASSQDIGPRGLAGGEAKNIQYF
J: TRBJ2-3; size: -; V: TRBV20-1; D: -; DNA: TGCAGTGCTAGGGGTTTGGATACGCAGTATTTT; CDR3: CSARGLDTQYF
J: TRBJ2-7; size: -; V: TRBV15; D: TRBD1; DNA: TGTGCCACCAGCAGACAGCACAGGGGGCTTTACGAGCAGTACTTC; CDR3: CATSRQHRGLYEQYF
J: TRBJ2-7; size: many; V: TRBV20-1; D: TRBD2; DNA: TGCAGTGCTACCCGTCAACTAGCGGGAGAGAGTCAGCAGTACTTC; CDR3: CSATRQLAGESQQYF
J: TRBJ1-3; size: -; V: TRBV14; D: -; DNA: TGTGCCAGCAGCCACCTGGGATTAGCTGGAAACATCATATATTTT; CDR3: CASSHLGLAGNIIYF
J: TRBJ1-5; size: -; V: TRBV21-1; D: -; DNA: TGTGCCAGCAGCAAGCCACAGCCCCAGCATTTT; CDR3: CASSKPQPQHF
J: TRBJ1-5; size: many; V: TRBV6-2/TRBV6-3; D: -; DNA: TGTGCCAGCAGTTTACTTCCGAACCATCAGCCCCAGCATTTT; CDR3: CASSLLPNHQPQHF
J: TRBJ2-2; size: many; V: TRBV2; D: TRBD2; DNA: TGTGCCAGCAGCCCGACGGAAGCGGGAGGGAACACCGGGGAGCTGTTTTTT; CDR3: CASSPTEAGGNTGELFF
J: TRBJ2-5; size: -; V: TRBV29-1; D: TRBD2; DNA: TGCAGCGTTGTGACTAGCTGGGAGACCCAGTACTTC; CDR3: CSVVTSWETQYF